This TCR beta chain originates from a study of cytomegalovirus exposure and HLA in healthy donors. CDR3 length: 14 amino acids. The V and J ends lost 2 bases and 1 base respectively, with 10 bases between them. Per germline, CDR1 GTSNPN and CDR2 SVGIG (reference sequence). The PCR had 60 Vbeta and 13 Jbeta primers. Only in-frame clones appear in the TCRdb table, and some are missing; sequencing was by immunoSEQ multiplex PCR. Seen here are tens of thousands of clones, 70% to 75% observed once, and the top ten hold approximately 5%. This TCR derives from a woman aged 30 to 39 in good health and CMV-seronegative. The sequencing input was PBMCs. The V gene is TRBV30, the J gene TRBJ2-3; maybe TRBD2 (5 bases). CDR3 region: CAWSSTIGTDTQYF. The CDR3 DNA sequence: TGTGCCTGGAGTTCGACTATCGGCACAGATACGCAGTATTTT.